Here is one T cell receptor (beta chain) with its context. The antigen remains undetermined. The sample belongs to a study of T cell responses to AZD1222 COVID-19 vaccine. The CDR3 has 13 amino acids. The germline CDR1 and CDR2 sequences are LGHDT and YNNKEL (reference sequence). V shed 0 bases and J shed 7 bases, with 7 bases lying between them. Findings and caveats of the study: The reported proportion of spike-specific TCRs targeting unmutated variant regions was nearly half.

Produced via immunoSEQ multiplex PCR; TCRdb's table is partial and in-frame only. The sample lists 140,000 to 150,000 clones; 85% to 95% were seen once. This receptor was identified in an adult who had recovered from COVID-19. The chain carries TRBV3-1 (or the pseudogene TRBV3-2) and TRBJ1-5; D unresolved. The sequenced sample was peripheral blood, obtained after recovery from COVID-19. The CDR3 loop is CASSQDGGQPQHF. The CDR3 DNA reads TGTGCCAGCAGCCAAGATGGAGGGCAGCCCCAGCATTTT.